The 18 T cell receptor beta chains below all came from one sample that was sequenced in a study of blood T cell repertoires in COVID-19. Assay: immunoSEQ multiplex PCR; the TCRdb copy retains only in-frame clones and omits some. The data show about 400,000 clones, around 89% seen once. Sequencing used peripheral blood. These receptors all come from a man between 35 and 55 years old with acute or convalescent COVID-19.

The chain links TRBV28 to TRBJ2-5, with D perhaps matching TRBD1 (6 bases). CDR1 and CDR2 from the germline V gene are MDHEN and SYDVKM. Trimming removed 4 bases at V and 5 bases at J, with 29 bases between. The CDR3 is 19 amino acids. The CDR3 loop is CASSSLGYTYRVLGETQYF. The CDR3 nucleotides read TGTGCCAGCAGTTCTTTAGGATACACGTACAGGGTTTTGGGGGAGACCCAGTACTTC.

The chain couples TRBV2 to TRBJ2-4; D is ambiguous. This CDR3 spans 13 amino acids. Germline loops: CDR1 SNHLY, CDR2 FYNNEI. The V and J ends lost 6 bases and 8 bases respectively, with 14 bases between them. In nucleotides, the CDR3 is TGTGCCAGCAGGGAGATCTTGAGCGACATTCAGTACTTC. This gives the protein CASREILSDIQYF.

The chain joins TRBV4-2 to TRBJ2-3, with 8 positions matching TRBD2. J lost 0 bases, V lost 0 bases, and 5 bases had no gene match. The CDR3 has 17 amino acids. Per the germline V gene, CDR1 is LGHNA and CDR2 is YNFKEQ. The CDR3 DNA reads TGTGCCAGCAGCCAAGATGGAGCGGGGGCGAGCACAGATACGCAGTATTTT. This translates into CASSQDGAGASTDTQYF.

The DNA for the CDR3 is TGTGCCAGCATCGCCGGGACAGGGTCTATTGAAGCTTTCTTT. Translated, it gives CASIAGTGSIEAFF. The chain recombines TRBV7-9 with TRBJ1-1; 9 bases are a match to TRBD1. Germline CDR1 SEHNR, CDR2 FQNEAQ (reference sequence). J gave up 7 bases and V 7 bases, and 10 bases lay outside the gene matches. This CDR3 comprises 14 residues.

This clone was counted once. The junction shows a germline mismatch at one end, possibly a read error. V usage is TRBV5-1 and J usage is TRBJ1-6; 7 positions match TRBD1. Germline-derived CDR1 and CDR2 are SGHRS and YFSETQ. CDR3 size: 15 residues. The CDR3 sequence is CASTLHGTANSPLHF. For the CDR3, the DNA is TGCGCCAGCACCTTACACGGGACAGCCAATTCGCCCCTCCACTTT.

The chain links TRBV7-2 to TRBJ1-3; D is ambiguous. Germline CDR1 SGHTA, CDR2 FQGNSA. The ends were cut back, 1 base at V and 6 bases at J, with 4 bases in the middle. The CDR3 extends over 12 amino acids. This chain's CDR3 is CASSLGENTIYF. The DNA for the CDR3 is TGTGCCAGCAGCTTAGGAGAAAACACCATATATTTT.

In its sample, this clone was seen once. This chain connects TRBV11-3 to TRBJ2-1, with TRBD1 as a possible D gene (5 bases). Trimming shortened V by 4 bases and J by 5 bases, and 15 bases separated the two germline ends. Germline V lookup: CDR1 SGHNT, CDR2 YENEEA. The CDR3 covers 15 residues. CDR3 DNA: TGTGCCAGCAGCTGGACCTACAGGACGAACAATGAGCAGTTCTTC. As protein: CASSWTYRTNNEQFF.

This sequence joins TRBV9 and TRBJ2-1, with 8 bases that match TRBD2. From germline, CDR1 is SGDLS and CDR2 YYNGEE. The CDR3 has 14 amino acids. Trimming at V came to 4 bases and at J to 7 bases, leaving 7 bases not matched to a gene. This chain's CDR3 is CASSPGLAGNEQFF. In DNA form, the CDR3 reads TGTGCCAGCAGCCCAGGACTAGCAGGAAATGAGCAGTTCTTC.

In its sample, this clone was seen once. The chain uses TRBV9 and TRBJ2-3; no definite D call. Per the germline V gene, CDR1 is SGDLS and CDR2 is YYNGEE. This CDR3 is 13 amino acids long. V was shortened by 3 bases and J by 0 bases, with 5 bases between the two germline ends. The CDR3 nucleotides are TGTGCCAGCAGCGGACAAAGCACAGATACGCAGTATTTT. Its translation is CASSGQSTDTQYF.

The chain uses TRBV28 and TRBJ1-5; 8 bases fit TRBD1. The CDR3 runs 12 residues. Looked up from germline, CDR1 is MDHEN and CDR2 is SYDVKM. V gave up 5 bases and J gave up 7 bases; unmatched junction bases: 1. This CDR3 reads CASSGQGQPQHF. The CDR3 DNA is TGTGCCAGCAGTGGACAGGGACAGCCCCAGCATTTT.

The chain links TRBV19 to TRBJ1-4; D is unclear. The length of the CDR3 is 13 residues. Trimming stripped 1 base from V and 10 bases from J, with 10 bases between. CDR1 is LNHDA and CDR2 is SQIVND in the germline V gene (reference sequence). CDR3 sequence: CASSIAREVKLFF. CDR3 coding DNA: TGTGCCAGTAGTATAGCCCGGGAGGTAAAACTGTTTTTT. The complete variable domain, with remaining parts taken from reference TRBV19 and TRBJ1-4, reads DGGITQSPKYLFRKEGQNVTLSCEQNLNHDAMYWYRQDPGQGLRLIYYSQIVNDFQKGDIAEGYSVSREKKESFPLTVTSAQKNPTAFYLCASSIAREVKLFFGSGTQLSVL.

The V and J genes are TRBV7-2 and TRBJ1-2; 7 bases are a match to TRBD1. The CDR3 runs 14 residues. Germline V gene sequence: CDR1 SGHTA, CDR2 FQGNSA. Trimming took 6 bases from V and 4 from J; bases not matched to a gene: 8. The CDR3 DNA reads TGTGCCAGCAGAGCGACAGGGTCCGGCTATGGCTACACCTTC. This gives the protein CASRATGSGYGYTF. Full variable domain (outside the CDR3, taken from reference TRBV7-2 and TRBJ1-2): GAGVSQSPSNKVTEKGKDVELRCDPISGHTALYWYRQSLGQGLEFLIYFQGNSAPDKSGLPSDRFSAERTGGSVSTLTIQRTQQEDSAVYLCASRATGSGYGYTFGSGTRLTVV.

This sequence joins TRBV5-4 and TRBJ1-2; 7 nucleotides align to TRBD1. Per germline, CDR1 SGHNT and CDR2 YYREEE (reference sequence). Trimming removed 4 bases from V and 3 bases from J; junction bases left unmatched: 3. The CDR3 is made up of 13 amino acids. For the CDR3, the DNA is TGTGCCAGCAGCATAACAGGGGACTATGGCTACACCTTC. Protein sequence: CASSITGDYGYTF.

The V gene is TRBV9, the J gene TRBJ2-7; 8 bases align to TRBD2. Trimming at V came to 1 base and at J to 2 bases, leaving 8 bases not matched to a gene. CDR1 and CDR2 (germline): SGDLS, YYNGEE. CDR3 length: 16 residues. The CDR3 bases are TGTGCCAGCAGCGTAACAGCTAGCGGGCATACCTACGAGCAGTACTTC. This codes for CASSVTASGHTYEQYF.

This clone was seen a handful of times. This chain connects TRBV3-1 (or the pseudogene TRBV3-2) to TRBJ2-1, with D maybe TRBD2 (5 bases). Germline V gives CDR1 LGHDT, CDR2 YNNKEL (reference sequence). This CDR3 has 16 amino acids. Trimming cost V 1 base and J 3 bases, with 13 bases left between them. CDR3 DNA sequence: TGTGCCAGCAGCCAAGCCGTACTAGTCAACTACAATGAGCAGTTCTTC. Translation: CASSQAVLVNYNEQFF.

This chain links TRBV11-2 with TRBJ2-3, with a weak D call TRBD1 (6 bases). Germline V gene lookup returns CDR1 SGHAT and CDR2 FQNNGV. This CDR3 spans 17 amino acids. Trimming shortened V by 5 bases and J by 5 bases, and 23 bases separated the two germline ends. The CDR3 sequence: CASSLSSSRGSIDTQYF. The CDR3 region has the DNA TGTGCCAGCAGCCTGAGCAGTTCCAGGGGAAGTATAGATACGCAGTATTTT.

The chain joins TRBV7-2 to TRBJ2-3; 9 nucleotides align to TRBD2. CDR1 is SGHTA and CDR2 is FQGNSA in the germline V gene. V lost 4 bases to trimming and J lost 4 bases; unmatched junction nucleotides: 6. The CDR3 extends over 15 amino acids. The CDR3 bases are TGTGCCAGCAGCTATAGCGGGGGTGGGTCAGATACGCAGTATTTT. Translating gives CASSYSGGGSDTQYF.

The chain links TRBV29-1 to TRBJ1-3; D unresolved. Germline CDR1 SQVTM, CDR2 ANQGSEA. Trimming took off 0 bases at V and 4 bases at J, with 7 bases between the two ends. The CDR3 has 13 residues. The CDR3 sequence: CSVEDSRGNTIYF. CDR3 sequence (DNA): TGCAGCGTTGAAGATTCGCGGGGAAACACCATATATTTT. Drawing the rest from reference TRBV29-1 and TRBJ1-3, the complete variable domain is SAVISQKPSRDICQRGTSLTIQCQVDSQVTMMFWYRQQPGQSLTLIATANQGSEATYESGFVIDKFPISRPNLTFSTLTVSNMSPEDSSIYLCSVEDSRGNTIYFGEGSWLTVV.